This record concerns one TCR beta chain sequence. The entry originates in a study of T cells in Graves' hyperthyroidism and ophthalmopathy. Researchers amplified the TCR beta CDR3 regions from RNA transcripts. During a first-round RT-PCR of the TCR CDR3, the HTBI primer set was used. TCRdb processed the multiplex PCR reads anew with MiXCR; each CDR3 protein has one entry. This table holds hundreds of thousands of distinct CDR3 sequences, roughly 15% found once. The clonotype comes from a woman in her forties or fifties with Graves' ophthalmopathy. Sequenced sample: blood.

The CDR3 is CASSNFRGREDYEQYF. CDR3 sequence (DNA): TGTGCCAGCAGTAACTTTCGGGGGCGGGAGGACTACGAGCAGTACTTC. This chain links TRBV6-5 with TRBJ2-7; the match to TRBD2 covers 8 bases. The CDR3 is made up of 16 amino acids. Germline loops: CDR1 MNHEY, CDR2 SVGAGI. The V segment lost 5 bases and the J segment 3 bases; nucleotides outside the gene matches: 12.